This TCR beta chain was sequenced for a study of blood T cell repertoires in COVID-19. Study context: The United States, Italy and Spain were the sources of the acute and convalescent COVID-19 samples. T cells, B-cell-depleted T cells, or PBMCs supplied cDNA or gDNA.

TCRdb's copy holds only in-frame clones and misses some; the assay was immunoSEQ multiplex PCR. The sample yields 310,000 or so clones, approximately 92% seen once. Individuals aged roughly 18 to 95 years were recruited from approximately 22 US areas. The sample consisted of PBMCs or T cells enriched from blood (not recorded which). The TCR comes from a woman aged 25 to 45 who had recovered from COVID-19.

CDR3 loop: CASRGRGAYNEQFF. The CDR3 DNA sequence: TGTGCCAGCAGGGGCAGGGGAGCGTACAATGAGCAGTTCTTC. The chain carries TRBV27 and TRBJ2-1; possible D gene TRBD1, 6 bases. The CDR3 runs 14 residues. V was cut by 6 bases and J by 4 bases, with 13 bases left in between. Germline lookup yields CDR1 MNHEY and CDR2 SMNVEV (reference sequence).